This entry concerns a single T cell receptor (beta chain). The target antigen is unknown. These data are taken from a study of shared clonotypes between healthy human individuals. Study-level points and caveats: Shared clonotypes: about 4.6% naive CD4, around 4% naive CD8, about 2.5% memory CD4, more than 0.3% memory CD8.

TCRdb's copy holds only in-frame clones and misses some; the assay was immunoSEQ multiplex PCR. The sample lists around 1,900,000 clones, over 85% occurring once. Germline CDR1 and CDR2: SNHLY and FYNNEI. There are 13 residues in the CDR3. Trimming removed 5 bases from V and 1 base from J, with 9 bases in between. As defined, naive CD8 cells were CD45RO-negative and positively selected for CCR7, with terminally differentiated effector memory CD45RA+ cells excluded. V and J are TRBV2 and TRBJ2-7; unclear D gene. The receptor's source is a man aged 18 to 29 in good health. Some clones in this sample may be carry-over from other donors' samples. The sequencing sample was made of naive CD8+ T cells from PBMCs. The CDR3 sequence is CASSWSESYEQYF. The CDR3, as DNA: TGTGCCAGCAGTTGGAGTGAGTCCTACGAGCAGTACTTC.